The 26 T cell receptor beta chains below were found in one sample sequenced in a study of identical twins. TCRdb reanalysed the 5' RACE reads using MiXCR and keeps one entry per CDR3 protein. The data show about 220,000 distinct CDR3 sequences, approximately 8% seen once. Another study also made use of these data, one on yellow fever vaccine responses in identical twins.

The sample comprised CD8+ T cells sorted from blood. All receptors come from a woman under 30 in good health.

This clonotype was found a few times. This chain joins TRBV14 and TRBJ2-3; D call uncertain. V was pared by 3 bases and J by 6 bases, with 13 bases between. Germline V gene lookup returns CDR1 SGHDN and CDR2 FVKESK. The CDR3 is made up of 14 amino acids. CDR3 sequence: CASSQAHQPDTQYF. The CDR3 DNA sequence: TGTGCCAGCAGCCAGGCGCACCAGCCCGATACGCAGTATTTT.

The chain employs TRBV12-3 or TRBV12-4 and TRBJ2-3; 12 positions match TRBD2. The CDR3 totals 18 residues. V trimming: 2 bases; J trimming: 6 bases; junction bases outside the gene matches: 12. The CDR3, as DNA: TGTGCCAGCAGTTTAATAAGGGCTAGCGGGAGGGCCGGTGATACGCAGTATTTT. Protein product: CASSLIRASGRAGDTQYF.

This clonotype has only a few counts. The chain employs TRBV5-6 and TRBJ1-6, with D unresolved. The V end was cut by 1 base, the J end by 7 bases, with 9 bases between. The germline gives CDR1 SGHDT, CDR2 YYEEEE. The CDR3 spans 14 residues. The CDR3 here is CASSLIGNNSPLHF. DNA of the CDR3: TGTGCCAGCAGCTTGATAGGGAACAATTCACCCCTCCACTTT.

This clonotype was detected many times. This chain uses TRBV4-2 with TRBJ2-3, with 12 bases matching TRBD2. The CDR3 runs 20 residues. Looked up from germline, CDR1 is LGHNA and CDR2 is YNFKEQ. V shed 0 bases and J 2 bases; nucleotides not matched to a gene: 12. As DNA, the CDR3 is TGTGCCAGCAGCCAAGATCCCCTGGCTAGCGGGAGGGCCTACACAGATACGCAGTATTTT. Protein product: CASSQDPLASGRAYTDTQYF.

J is TRBJ2-3 and V is TRBV6-5, with D perhaps matching TRBD1 (6 bases). The CDR3 spans 15 residues. Germline V gives CDR1 MNHEY, CDR2 SVGAGI. V shed 4 bases and J shed 0 bases, with 11 bases lying between them. The CDR3 DNA follows: TGTGCCAGCAGTTTTACAGGGCTTAGCACAGATACGCAGTATTTT. As protein: CASSFTGLSTDTQYF.

This clonotype was detected many times. V and J are TRBV2 and TRBJ2-1; no reliable D call. Trimming took 7 bases from V and 12 from J, leaving 13 bases between them. The CDR3 length is 11 residues. Germline CDR1 reads SNHLY; CDR2 reads FYNNEI. CDR3 loop: CASIEPTVQFF. In DNA form, the CDR3 reads TGTGCCAGCATCGAACCCACAGTGCAGTTCTTC.

V and J are TRBV20-1 and TRBJ2-7, with 7 bases identical to TRBD1. V lost 1 base to trimming and J lost 5 bases; unmatched junction nucleotides: 11. Germline assignment: CDR1 DFQATT and CDR2 SNEGSKA (reference sequence). This CDR3 is built from 15 residues. This CDR3 is CSARAYGLDRDEQYV. The CDR3 DNA reads as TGCAGTGCTAGAGCATACGGGCTAGACAGGGACGAGCAGTACGTC.

There are a few counts of this clonotype. V is TRBV10-3 and J is TRBJ2-7; D is uncertain. V was trimmed by 2 bases and J by 5 bases, leaving 4 bases between them. This CDR3 region has 11 residues. Germline CDR1 is ENHRY and CDR2 is SYGVKD. CDR3 coding DNA: TGTGCCATCAGTGAGGGCCACGAGCAGTACTTC. This gives the protein CAISEGHEQYF.

This clonotype was seen at least ten times. This chain joins TRBV3-1 and TRBJ2-3, with TRBD2 identical over 7 bases. The junction had 7 bases not matched to a gene; V was cut back by 1 base and J by 3 bases. This CDR3 is built from 16 residues. The germline V gene has CDR1 LGHDT and CDR2 YNNKEL (reference sequence). The CDR3 DNA reads as TGTGCCAGCAGCCAAGGGCGGGGGAGACCTACAGATACGCAGTATTTT. Translation: CASSQGRGRPTDTQYF.

This clonotype appeared many times. This chain joins TRBV5-1 and TRBJ1-2; TRBD1 might be the D (5 bases). The germline V gene has CDR1 SGHRS and CDR2 YFSETQ. The V end was cut by 0 bases, the J end by 3 bases, with 12 bases between. CDR3 length: 15 residues. CDR3 residues: CASSLVGGYHYGYTF. CDR3 in DNA: TGCGCCAGCAGCTTGGTGGGGGGGTACCACTATGGCTACACCTTC.

The chain is built from TRBV5-1 and TRBJ2-7; weak D call: TRBD1 (6 bases). V was pared by 8 bases and J by 5 bases, with 14 bases between. The CDR3 is made up of 12 amino acids. Germline assignment: CDR1 SGHRS and CDR2 YFSETQ. The CDR3 nucleotides are TGCGCCAGTAGCAGGGGCGATCACGAGCAGTACTTC. It encodes CASSRGDHEQYF.

In this sample, this clonotype turned up a few times. This chain connects TRBV3-1 to TRBJ2-5; D could derive from TRBD1 or TRBD2 (5 bases each). The CDR3 is made up of 14 amino acids. Germline CDR1 reads LGHDT; CDR2 reads YNNKEL (reference sequence). Trimming removed 1 base at V and 3 bases at J, with 9 bases between. In nucleotides, the CDR3 is TGTGCCAGCAGCCAAGGCCTGGGGGAAGAGACCCAGTACTTC. It is translated as CASSQGLGEETQYF.

This clonotype appeared many times. The gene calls are TRBV12-3 or TRBV12-4 and TRBJ1-4; 10 bases line up with TRBD1. V shed 5 bases, J shed 5 bases, and the junction held 5 bases outside the gene matches. This CDR3 contains 15 residues. The CDR3 loop reads CASSPTGQGNEKLFF. Written as DNA, the CDR3 is TGTGCCAGCAGTCCCACGGGACAGGGGAATGAAAAACTGTTTTTT.

Of note for this clonotype: The junction departs from the called germline gene at one end, perhaps through a read error. J is TRBJ2-7 and V is TRBV28; TRBD1 is a possible D gene (6 bases). Germline CDR1 reads MDHEN; CDR2 reads SYDVKM. The CDR3 runs 14 residues. Written as DNA, the CDR3 is TGTGCCAGCAGCCCCAATTCGGACAGATACGAGCGGTACTTC. This sequence encodes CASSPNSDRYERYF.

This sequence joins TRBV10-3 and TRBJ2-2; 11 bases are shared with TRBD2. Trimming cost V 7 bases and J 6 bases; bases outside gene matches: 7. This CDR3 spans 15 amino acids. The germline V gene encodes CDR1 ENHRY and CDR2 SYGVKD. The CDR3 DNA reads TGTGCCATCATGGCGGGGACTAGCGGTTCCGGGGAGCTGTTTTTT. Protein product: CAIMAGTSGSGELFF.

This clonotype has at least ten counts. This chain links TRBV9 with TRBJ2-7; no firm D call. Germline-derived CDR1 and CDR2 are SGDLS and YYNGEE. This CDR3 is built from 13 residues. The V and J ends lost 5 bases and 4 bases respectively, with 13 bases between them. CDR3 coding DNA: TGTGCCAGCAGGGCCCCTTTTATTTACGAGCAGTACGTC. As protein: CASRAPFIYEQYV.

The chain links TRBV5-1 to TRBJ2-7; a weak D match, TRBD1 (5 bases). Germline CDR1 and CDR2: SGHRS and YFSETQ. Trimming took 0 bases from V and 3 from J, leaving 16 bases between them. The CDR3 consists of 16 residues. CDR3 DNA sequence: TGCGCCAGCAGCTTGGATGCTCAGGGTGCTGTCTACGAGCAGTACTTC. This gives the protein CASSLDAQGAVYEQYF.

The V call is TRBV3-1, the J call TRBJ1-2; D might be TRBD1 (5 bases). This CDR3 contains 13 residues. CDR1 and CDR2 from the germline V gene are LGHDT and YNNKEL (reference sequence). The V and J ends lost 1 base and 4 bases respectively, with 7 bases between them. CDR3 DNA sequence: TGTGCCAGCAGCCAAGGGGGCACCTATGGCTACACCTTC. Translated, it gives CASSQGGTYGYTF.

This clonotype was observed at least ten times. The V gene is TRBV29-1, the J gene TRBJ1-2; a weak D match, TRBD1 (5 bases). CDR1 and CDR2 from the germline V gene are SQVTM and ANQGSEA. Trimming pared 1 base from V and 4 bases from J, leaving 10 bases between. This CDR3 spans 13 amino acids. CDR3 nucleotides: TGCAGCGTTGAAGGGGGCAGCTTCTATGGCTACACCTTC. Its translation: CSVEGGSFYGYTF.

The genes are TRBV28 and TRBJ1-1; D not resolved. The V end was cut by 6 bases, the J end by 3 bases, with 11 bases between. The CDR3 totals 13 residues. The germline gives CDR1 MDHEN, CDR2 SYDVKM. CDR3 bases: TGTGCCAGCAGCCCGGGTATCCACACTGAAGCTTTCTTT. This gives the protein CASSPGIHTEAFF. Combining the CDR3 with reference TRBV28 and TRBJ1-1 gives the whole variable domain DVKVTQSSRYLVKRTGEKVFLECVQDMDHENMFWYRQDPGLGLRLIYFSYDVKMKEKGDIPEGYSVSREKKERFSLILESASTNQTSMYLCASSPGIHTEAFFGQGTRLTVV.

The chain has TRBV7-9 and TRBJ2-1; D unclear. V lost 5 bases, J lost 6 bases, and 14 bases lay in between. Germline CDR1 is SEHNR and CDR2 is FQNEAQ (reference sequence). The CDR3 length is 14 residues. As DNA, the CDR3 is TGTGCCAGCAGCCTACCGACCGACCCCAATGAGCAGTTCTTC. Its translation: CASSLPTDPNEQFF.

There are many counts of this clonotype. The rearrangement uses TRBV4-1 and TRBJ1-6; tentatively, D is TRBD1 (5 bases). The CDR3 loop spans 13 amino acids. The germline V and J ends were trimmed by 1 base and 9 bases, with 7 bases remaining between them. Germline V gene lookup returns CDR1 MGHRA and CDR2 YSYEKL. The DNA for the CDR3 is TGCGCCAGCAGCCAAGGAGGGACTTCACCCCTCCACTTT. Protein: CASSQGGTSPLHF.

This clonotype showed up just a few times. The chain links TRBV7-9 to TRBJ2-7; D might be TRBD1 or TRBD2, each matching 5 bases. This CDR3 contains 13 residues. Trimming took 4 bases from V and 3 from J, leaving 10 bases between them. Germline CDR1 SEHNR, CDR2 FQNEAQ (reference sequence). CDR3 DNA sequence: TGTGCCAGCAGCTCCGGGGACCGCTACGAGCAGTACGTC. Translation: CASSSGDRYEQYV.

This clonotype was recorded at least ten times. V and J are TRBV12-3 or TRBV12-4 and TRBJ1-5; D possibly corresponds to TRBD1 (5 bases). This CDR3 has 13 amino acids. V was pared by 8 bases and J by 3 bases, with 11 bases between. The CDR3 DNA is TGTGCCAGCCGGGGACGGTTCAATCAGCCCCAGCATTTT. Its translation is CASRGRFNQPQHF.

This clonotype has only a few counts. V gene TRBV20-1 combines with J gene TRBJ1-1, with TRBD1 matching over 7 bases. The V gene end was trimmed by 5 bases and the J gene end by 1 base; junction bases not matched to a gene: 7. Germline CDR1 DFQATT, CDR2 SNEGSKA (reference sequence). This CDR3 has 14 residues. This chain's CDR3 is CSAGQEYWNTEAFF. The CDR3 bases are TGCAGTGCTGGACAGGAATATTGGAACACTGAAGCTTTCTTT.

This clonotype was recorded many times. This chain uses TRBV12-3 or TRBV12-4 with TRBJ1-1, with 7 bases aligning to TRBD1. The CDR3 is 17 residues long. Trimming at V came to 3 bases and at J to 0 bases, leaving 10 bases not matched to a gene. In nucleotides, the CDR3 is TGTGCCAGCAGTTTGAAAGGGCATGGGACAGTGAACACTGAAGCTTTCTTT. Residues: CASSLKGHGTVNTEAFF.